The source of this T cell receptor (beta chain) is a study of control samples from healthy donors and cancer patients. Using immunoSEQ multiplex PCR, the repertoire was profiled, and TCRdb retains in-frame clones only, with some absent. The sample has around 41,000 clones, roughly 94% seen once; the top ten hold 20% to 30%. This TCR was recovered from a man in his sixties in good health. Sample: blood.

CDR3 DNA: TGTGCCTGGAGTGGCGGGACTAGCGGGCCTGATACGCAGTATTTT. Amino acid sequence: CAWSGGTSGPDTQYF. This chain connects TRBV30 to TRBJ2-3, with TRBD2 matching over 12 bases. V shed 1 base and J 6 bases; nucleotides not matched to a gene: 5. There are 15 residues in the CDR3. The germline V gene has CDR1 GTSNPN and CDR2 SVGIG (reference sequence). The full variable domain, in which reference TRBV30 and TRBJ2-3 provide the parts outside the CDR3, is SQTIHQWPATLVQPVGSPLSLECTVEGTSNPNLYWYRQAAGRGLQLLFYSVGIGQISSEVPQNLSASRPQDRQFILSSKKLLLSDSGFYLCAWSGGTSGPDTQYFGPGTRLTVL.